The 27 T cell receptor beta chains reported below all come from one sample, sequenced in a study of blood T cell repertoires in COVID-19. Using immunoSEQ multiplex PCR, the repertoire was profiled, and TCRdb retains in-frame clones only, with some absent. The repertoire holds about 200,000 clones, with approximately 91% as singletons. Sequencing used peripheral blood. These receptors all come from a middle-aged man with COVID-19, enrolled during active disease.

CDR3 nucleotides: TGTGCCAGCACCAAGGAAGCGGGGCAAACCTACGAGCAGTACTTC. Translation gives CASTKEAGQTYEQYF. The chain employs TRBV2 and TRBJ2-7; TRBD2 aligns across 7 bases. With V trimmed by 7 bases and J by 2 bases, 11 bases remained unmatched. The CDR3 extends over 15 amino acids. Looked up from germline, CDR1 is SNHLY and CDR2 is FYNNEI.

Written as DNA, the CDR3 is TGTGCCAGCAGCCAAGCCGGGGGGGAGTATGAGCAGTTCTTC. Translation gives CASSQAGGEYEQFF. The chain links TRBV3-1 (or the pseudogene TRBV3-2) to TRBJ2-1, with 8 bases that match TRBD2. CDR1 LGHDT and CDR2 YNNKEL come from the germline V gene (reference sequence). CDR3 length: 14 residues. V shed 1 base and J 8 bases; nucleotides not matched to a gene: 4.

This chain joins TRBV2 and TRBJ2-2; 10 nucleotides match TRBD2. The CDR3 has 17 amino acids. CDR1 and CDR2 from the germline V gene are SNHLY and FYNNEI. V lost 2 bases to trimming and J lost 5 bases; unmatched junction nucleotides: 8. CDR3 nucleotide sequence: TGTGCCAGCAGTGAACGGGTTAGCGGGAGGTATACCGGGGAGCTGTTTTTT. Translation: CASSERVSGRYTGELFF.

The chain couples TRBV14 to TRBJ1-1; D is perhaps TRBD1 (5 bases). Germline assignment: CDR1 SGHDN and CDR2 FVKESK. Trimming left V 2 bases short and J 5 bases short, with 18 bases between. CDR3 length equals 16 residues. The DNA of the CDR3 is TGTGCCAGCAGCCAACTAGTGGGGGGACCGGGGACTGAAGCTTTCTTT. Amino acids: CASSQLVGGPGTEAFF.

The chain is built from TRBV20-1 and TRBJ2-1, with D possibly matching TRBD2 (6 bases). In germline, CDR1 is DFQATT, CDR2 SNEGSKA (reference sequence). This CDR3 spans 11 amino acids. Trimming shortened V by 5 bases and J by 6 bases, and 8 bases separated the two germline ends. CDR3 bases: TGCAGTGCTCAGGAGGGCAATGAGCAGTTCTTC. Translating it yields CSAQEGNEQFF.

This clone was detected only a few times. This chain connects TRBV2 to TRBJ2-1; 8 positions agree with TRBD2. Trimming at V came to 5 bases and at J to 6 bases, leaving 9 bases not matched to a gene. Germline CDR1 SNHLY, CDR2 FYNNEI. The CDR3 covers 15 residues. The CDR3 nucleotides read TGTGCCAGCAGTAGGGGTCGGAGCGGGAGCAATGAGCAGTTCTTC. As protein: CASSRGRSGSNEQFF.

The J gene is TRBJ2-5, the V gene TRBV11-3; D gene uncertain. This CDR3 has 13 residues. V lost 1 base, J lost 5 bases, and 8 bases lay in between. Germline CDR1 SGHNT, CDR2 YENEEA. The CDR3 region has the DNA TGTGCCAGCAGCTTAGGGTCCGAGGAGACCCAGTACTTC. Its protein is CASSLGSEETQYF.

In DNA, the CDR3 is TGTGCCAGCAGCGTAGGCGGGGTCCTCTATGGCTACACCTTC. Translating gives CASSVGGVLYGYTF. The chain recombines TRBV9 with TRBJ1-2; the D is unclear. Germline values: CDR1 SGDLS, CDR2 YYNGEE. This CDR3 contains 14 residues. Trimming left V 0 bases short and J 4 bases short, with 10 bases between.

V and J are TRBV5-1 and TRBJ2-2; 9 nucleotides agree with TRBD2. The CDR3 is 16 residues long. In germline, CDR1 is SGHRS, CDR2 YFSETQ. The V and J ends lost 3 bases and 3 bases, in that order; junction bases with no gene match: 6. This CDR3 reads CASSSAGLADTGELFF. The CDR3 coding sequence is TGCGCCAGCAGCTCGGCGGGACTAGCCGACACCGGGGAGCTGTTTTTT.

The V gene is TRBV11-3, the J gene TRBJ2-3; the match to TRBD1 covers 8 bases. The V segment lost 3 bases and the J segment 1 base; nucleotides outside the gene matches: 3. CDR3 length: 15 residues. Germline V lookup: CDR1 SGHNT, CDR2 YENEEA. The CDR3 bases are TGTGCCAGCAGCTTGGCGGGACAGGGCACAGATACGCAGTATTTT. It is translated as CASSLAGQGTDTQYF.

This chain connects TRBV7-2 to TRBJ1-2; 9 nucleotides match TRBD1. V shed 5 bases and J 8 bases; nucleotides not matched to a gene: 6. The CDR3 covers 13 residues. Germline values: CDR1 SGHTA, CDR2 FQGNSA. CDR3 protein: CASSANRGLGYTF. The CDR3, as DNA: TGTGCCAGCAGCGCAAACAGGGGGCTGGGCTACACCTTC.

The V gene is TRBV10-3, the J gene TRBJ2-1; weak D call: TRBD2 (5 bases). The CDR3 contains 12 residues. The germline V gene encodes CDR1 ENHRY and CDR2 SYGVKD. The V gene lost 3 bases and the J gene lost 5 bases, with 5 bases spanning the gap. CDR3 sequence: CAISDGDNEQFF. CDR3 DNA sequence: TGTGCCATCAGTGACGGGGACAATGAGCAGTTCTTC.

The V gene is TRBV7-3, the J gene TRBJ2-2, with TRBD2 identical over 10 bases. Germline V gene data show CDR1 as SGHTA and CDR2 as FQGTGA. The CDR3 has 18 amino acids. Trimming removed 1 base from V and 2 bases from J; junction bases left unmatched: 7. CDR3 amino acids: CASSLRTVAGGNTGELFF. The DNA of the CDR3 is TGTGCCAGCAGCTTAAGAACGGTAGCGGGGGGAAACACCGGGGAGCTGTTTTTT.

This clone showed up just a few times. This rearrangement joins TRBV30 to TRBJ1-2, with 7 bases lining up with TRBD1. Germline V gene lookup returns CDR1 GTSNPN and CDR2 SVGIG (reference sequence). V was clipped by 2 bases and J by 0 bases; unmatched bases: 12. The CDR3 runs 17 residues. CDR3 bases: TGTGCCTGGAGTCGGGAACGACAGGGCCTTGCTAACTATGGCTACACCTTC. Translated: CAWSRERQGLANYGYTF.

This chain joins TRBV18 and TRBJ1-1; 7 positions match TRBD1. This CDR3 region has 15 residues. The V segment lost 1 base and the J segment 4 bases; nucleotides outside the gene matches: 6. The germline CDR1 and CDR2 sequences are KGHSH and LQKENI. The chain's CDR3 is CASSPRRSGGTEAFF. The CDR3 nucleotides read TGTGCCAGCTCACCACGGCGATCAGGGGGCACTGAAGCTTTCTTT.

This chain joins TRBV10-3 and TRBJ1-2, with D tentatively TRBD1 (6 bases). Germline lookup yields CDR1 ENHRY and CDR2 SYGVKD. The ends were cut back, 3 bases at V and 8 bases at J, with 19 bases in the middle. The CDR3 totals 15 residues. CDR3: CAISEEGSDRRGYTF. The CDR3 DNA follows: TGTGCCATCAGTGAAGAGGGGTCGGACAGAAGGGGCTACACCTTC.

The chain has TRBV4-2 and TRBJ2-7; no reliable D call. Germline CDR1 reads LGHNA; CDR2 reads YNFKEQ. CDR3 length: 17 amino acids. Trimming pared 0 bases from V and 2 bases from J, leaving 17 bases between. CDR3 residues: CASSQEEMAEWAYEQYF. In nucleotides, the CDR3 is TGTGCCAGCAGCCAAGAGGAGATGGCCGAGTGGGCCTACGAGCAGTACTTC.

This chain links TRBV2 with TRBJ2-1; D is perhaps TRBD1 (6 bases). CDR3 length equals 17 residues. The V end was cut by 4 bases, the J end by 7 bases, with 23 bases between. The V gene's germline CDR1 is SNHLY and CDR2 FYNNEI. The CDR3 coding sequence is TGTGCCAGCAGTGGGGGTAGGTGGGGGCAGGGAATGAATGAGCAGTTCTTC. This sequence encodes CASSGGRWGQGMNEQFF.

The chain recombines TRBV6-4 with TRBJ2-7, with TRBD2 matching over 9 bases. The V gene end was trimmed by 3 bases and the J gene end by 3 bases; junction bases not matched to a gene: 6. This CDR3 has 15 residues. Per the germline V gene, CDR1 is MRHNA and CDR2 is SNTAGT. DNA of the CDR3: TGTGCCAGCAGTGAGGTTGCGGGAGGGGTCTACGAGCAGTACTTC. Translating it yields CASSEVAGGVYEQYF.

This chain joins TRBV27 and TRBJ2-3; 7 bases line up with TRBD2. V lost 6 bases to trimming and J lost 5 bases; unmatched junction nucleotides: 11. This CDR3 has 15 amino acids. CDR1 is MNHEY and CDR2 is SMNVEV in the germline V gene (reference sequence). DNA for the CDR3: TGTGCCAGCAGAGAACTCCCGGGGAGGGAAGATACGCAGTATTTT. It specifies CASRELPGREDTQYF.

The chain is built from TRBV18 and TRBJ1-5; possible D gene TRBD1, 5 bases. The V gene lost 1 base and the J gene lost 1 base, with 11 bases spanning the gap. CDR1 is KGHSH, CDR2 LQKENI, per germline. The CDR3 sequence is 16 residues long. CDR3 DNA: TGTGCCAGCTCACCACTGGGGGGACTGAGCAATCAGCCCCAGCATTTT. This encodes CASSPLGGLSNQPQHF.

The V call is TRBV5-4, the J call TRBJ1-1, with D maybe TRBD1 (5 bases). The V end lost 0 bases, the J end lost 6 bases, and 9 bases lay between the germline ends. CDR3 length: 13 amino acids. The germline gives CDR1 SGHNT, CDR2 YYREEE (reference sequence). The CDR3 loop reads CASSLAAGSEAFF. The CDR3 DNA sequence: TGTGCCAGCAGCTTGGCCGCAGGGTCTGAAGCTTTCTTT.

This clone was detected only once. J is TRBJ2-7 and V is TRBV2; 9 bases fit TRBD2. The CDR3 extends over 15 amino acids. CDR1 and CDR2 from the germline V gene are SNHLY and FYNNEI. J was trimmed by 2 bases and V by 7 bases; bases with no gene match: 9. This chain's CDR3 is CASMRGLAVTYEQYF. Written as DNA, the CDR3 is TGTGCCAGCATGCGGGGACTAGCTGTTACCTACGAGCAGTACTTC.

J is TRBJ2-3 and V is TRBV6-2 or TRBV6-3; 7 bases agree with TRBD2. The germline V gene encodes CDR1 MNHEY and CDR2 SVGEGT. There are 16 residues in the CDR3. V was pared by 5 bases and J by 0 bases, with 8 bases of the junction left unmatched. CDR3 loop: CASSPRLATSTDTQYF. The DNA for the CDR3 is TGTGCCAGCAGTCCCCGACTAGCCACTAGCACAGATACGCAGTATTTT.

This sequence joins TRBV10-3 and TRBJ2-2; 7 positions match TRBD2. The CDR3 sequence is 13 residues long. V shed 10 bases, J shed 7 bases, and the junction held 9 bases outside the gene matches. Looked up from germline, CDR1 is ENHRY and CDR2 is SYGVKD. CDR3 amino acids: CATRTSPVGELFF. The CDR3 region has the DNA TGTGCCACTCGGACTAGTCCTGTCGGGGAGCTGTTTTTT.

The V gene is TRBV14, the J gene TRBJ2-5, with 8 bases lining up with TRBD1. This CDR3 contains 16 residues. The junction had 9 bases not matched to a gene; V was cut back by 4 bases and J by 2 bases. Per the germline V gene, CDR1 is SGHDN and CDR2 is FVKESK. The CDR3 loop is CASSRTTGGRQETQYF. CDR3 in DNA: TGTGCCAGCAGCCGGACCACAGGGGGTAGACAAGAGACCCAGTACTTC.

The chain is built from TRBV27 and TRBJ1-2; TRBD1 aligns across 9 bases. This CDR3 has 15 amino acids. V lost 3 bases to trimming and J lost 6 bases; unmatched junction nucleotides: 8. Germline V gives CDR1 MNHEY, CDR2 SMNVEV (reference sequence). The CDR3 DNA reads TGTGCCAGCAGTTTTTTAAGGGGACAGGGCGATGGCTACACCTTC. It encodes CASSFLRGQGDGYTF.